The clone carrying this T cell receptor beta chain occurred a few times. One end of the junction does not line up with germline, which may come from a read error. The sample of blood was obtained at first hyperthyroidism diagnosis (before any ophthalmopathy symptoms). The data were obtained in a study of T cells in Graves' hyperthyroidism and ophthalmopathy. RNA transcripts were the template for amplifying TCR beta CDR3 regions. HTBI primers drove first-round RT-PCR of the TCR CDR3. TCRdb re-derived calls from the multiplex PCR reads in MiXCR, one entry per CDR3 protein. This table has around 400,000 distinct CDR3 sequences, around a sixth appearing once. Sample: blood. This clonotype was obtained from a woman aged 18-29 years with Graves' hyperthyroidism that later progressed to Graves' ophthalmopathy.

CDR3 in amino acids: CAGRLAGAGETQYF. CDR3 coding DNA: TGTGCCGGGAGACTAGCGGGAGCTGGAGAGACCCAGTACTTC. V is TRBV30 and J is TRBJ2-5; TRBD2 aligns across 12 bases. The CDR3 spans 14 residues. Germline V gene sequence: CDR1 GTSNPN, CDR2 SVGIG (reference sequence).